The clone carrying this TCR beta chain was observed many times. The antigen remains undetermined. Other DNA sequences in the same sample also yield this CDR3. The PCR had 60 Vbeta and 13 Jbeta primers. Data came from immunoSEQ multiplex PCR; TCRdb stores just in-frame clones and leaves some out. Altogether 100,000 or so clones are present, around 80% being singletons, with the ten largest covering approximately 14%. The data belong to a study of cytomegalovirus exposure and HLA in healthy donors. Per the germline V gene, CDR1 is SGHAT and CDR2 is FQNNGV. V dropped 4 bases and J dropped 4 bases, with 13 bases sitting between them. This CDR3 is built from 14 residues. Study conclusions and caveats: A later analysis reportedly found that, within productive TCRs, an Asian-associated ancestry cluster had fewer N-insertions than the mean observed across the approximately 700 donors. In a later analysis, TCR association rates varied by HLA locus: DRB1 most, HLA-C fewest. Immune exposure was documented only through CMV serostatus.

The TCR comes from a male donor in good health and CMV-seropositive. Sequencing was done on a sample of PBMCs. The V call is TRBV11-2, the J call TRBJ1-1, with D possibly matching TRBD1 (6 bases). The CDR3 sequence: CASSWGGGGTEAFF. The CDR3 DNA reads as TGTGCCAGCAGCTGGGGGGGCGGCGGCACTGAAGCTTTCTTT.